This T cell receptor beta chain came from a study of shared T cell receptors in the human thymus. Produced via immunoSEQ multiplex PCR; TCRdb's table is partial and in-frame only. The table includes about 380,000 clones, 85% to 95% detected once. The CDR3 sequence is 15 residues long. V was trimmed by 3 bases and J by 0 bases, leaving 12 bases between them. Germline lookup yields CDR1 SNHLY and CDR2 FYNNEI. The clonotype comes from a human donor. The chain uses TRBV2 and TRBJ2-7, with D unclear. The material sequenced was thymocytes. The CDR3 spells CASSEGRPASYEQYF. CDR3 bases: TGTGCCAGCAGTGAGGGCAGGCCGGCCTCCTACGAGCAGTACTTC.